This TCR beta chain appears in the sequencing data of a study of T cell repertoires in cytomegalovirus infection (dated by TCRdb to between 2018 and 2020). About the investigation overall: Donor HLA type was relevant to the analysis, because carriage of CMV infection together with the matching HLA type was indicated by public TCR beta signatures.

The research as a whole found: In both this cohort and an independent cohort of several hundred donors, the cumulative frequency of public TCR beta family members distinguished carriers of CMV infection plus the relevant HLA type. The ex vivo response was dominated by HLA-C-restricted CMV-specific TCR beta clonotypes, which also provided the single most frequent clonotype in two of eight donors.

This sample was sequenced with an Illumina HiSeq 1500. Using fastp at Q25 and MiXCR, TCRdb reprocessed the public reads and kept productive beta chains. Under each unique CDR3 protein, matching rows form one entry showing the most common genes and DNA. The sample table shows more than 400,000 distinct CDR3 sequences, and 26% are seen once. The ten largest clones add up to about 12% of the sample. This clonotype showed up many times. There is no known antigen for this receptor. No base-level quality is on record; no much larger clone is a single base apart. Sequencing was done on a sample of PBMCs. The clonotype originates from a human donor in good health (CMV status not recorded). Some clones in this sample may be carry-over from other donors' samples.

The DNA sequence reads TGTGCCAGCAGCGGGACAGCGAACACCGGGGAGCTGTTTTTT. Its protein is CASSGTANTGELFF. This receptor chain uses TRBV12-3 or TRBV12-4 and TRBJ2-2, with 7 bases matching TRBD1. Trimming removed 6 bases from V and 0 bases from J; the gene matches leave 1 base unexplained. CDR3 length: 14 amino acids, cysteine to phenylalanine. CDR3 DNA only is kept here, 42 bases in frame from base 1.